This TCR beta chain was captured by sequencing in a study of cytomegalovirus exposure and HLA in healthy donors. Study observations and caveats: Later analysis suggested most CMV-associated TCR beta chains were HLA-restricted.

The CDR3 extends over 12 amino acids. V shed 6 bases and J 4 bases; nucleotides not matched to a gene: 2. The germline V gene has CDR1 SEHNR and CDR2 FQNEAQ (reference sequence). The PCR used 60 Vbeta and 13 Jbeta primers. Method: immunoSEQ multiplex PCR; TCRdb's copy keeps in-frame clones and lacks some. This table has some 100,000 clones, about three quarters appearing once. This clone showed up just once. Its target is not known. The receptor's source is a male donor in good health and CMV-seropositive. The sample was PBMCs. The V and J genes are TRBV7-9 and TRBJ2-7; 8 bases align to TRBD1. This CDR3 reads CASSRDRYEQYF. CDR3 sequence (DNA): TGTGCCAGCAGTCGGGACAGGTACGAGCAGTACTTC.